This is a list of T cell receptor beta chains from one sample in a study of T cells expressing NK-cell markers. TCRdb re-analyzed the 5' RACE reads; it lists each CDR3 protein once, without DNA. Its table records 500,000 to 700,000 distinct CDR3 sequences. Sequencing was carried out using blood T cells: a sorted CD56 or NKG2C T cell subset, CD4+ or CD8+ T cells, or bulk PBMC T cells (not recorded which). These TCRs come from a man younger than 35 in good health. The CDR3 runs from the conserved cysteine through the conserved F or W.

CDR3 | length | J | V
CASNKLPAHNEQFF | 14 | TRBJ2-1 | TRBV27
CASSQETVRAGDYTGELFF | 19 | TRBJ2-2 | TRBV4-2
CASSYLFSSGDHNEQFF | 17 | TRBJ2-1 | TRBV6-2/TRBV6-3
CASRNTGAFRTDTQYF | 16 | TRBJ2-3 | TRBV12-3/TRBV12-4
CSVTRRNEQFF | 11 | TRBJ2-1 | TRBV29-1
CASSLEGSSYSNQPQHF | 17 | TRBJ1-5 | TRBV5-6
CASFFNGRARTQYF | 14 | TRBJ2-3 | TRBV6-1
CASRYRTFQETQYF | 14 | TRBJ2-5 | TRBV7-2
CASSFQHNGLDTQYF | 15 | TRBJ2-3 | TRBV5-5
CASSYSFGGDNEQFF | 15 | TRBJ2-1 | TRBV6-5
CASSFPSGRNNEQFF | 15 | TRBJ2-1 | TRBV5-1
CASSPGLTGKWGGITDTQYF | 20 | TRBJ2-3 | TRBV4-2
CSARGSGGRLYEQYF | 15 | TRBJ2-7 | TRBV20-1
CAISESLAGGPAGELFF | 17 | TRBJ2-2 | TRBV10-3
CASSLDRANTEAFF | 14 | TRBJ1-1 | TRBV7-8
CASSWGDSALSEQYF | 15 | TRBJ2-7 | TRBV6-2/TRBV6-3
CASSHVTSGTVTDTQYF | 17 | TRBJ2-3 | TRBV18
CASSDSLALGLYGYTF | 16 | TRBJ1-2 | TRBV6-1
CASSPGLSAGAGDTQYF | 17 | TRBJ2-3 | TRBV5-1
CASSLAPLAPSSYNEQFF | 18 | TRBJ2-1 | TRBV11-1
CASSTGTSGSQETQYF | 16 | TRBJ2-5 | TRBV2
CASRHEGPNTEAFF | 14 | TRBJ1-1 | TRBV4-2
CASSFRLAGEYNEQFF | 16 | TRBJ2-1 | TRBV9
CASSVDPQNTEAFF | 14 | TRBJ1-1 | TRBV9
CSGGLRDQETQYF | 13 | TRBJ2-5 | TRBV20-1
CSARKTGTGVTYEQYF | 16 | TRBJ2-7 | TRBV20-1
CATSDYGTGGLPDTQYF | 17 | TRBJ2-3 | TRBV24-1
CASSQDANPSGSNTGELFF | 19 | TRBJ2-2 | TRBV4-3
CASSLTRGQYNEQFF | 15 | TRBJ2-1 | TRBV7-2
CASAAGKTYEQYF | 13 | TRBJ2-7 | TRBV6-1
CASSQGPTETQYF | 13 | TRBJ2-5 | TRBV4-3
CASSSGQGGQPQHF | 14 | TRBJ1-5 | TRBV12-3/TRBV12-4
CASSLAGSGSEGSDTQYF | 18 | TRBJ2-3 | TRBV7-2
CASGDMLDTQYF | 12 | TRBJ2-3 | TRBV25-1
CSALGTSFDEQYF | 13 | TRBJ2-7 | TRBV20-1
CSARVWDGYTF | 11 | TRBJ1-2 | TRBV29-1
CASSLSTSSGNTIYF | 15 | TRBJ1-3 | TRBV5-1
CASSERSYEQYF | 12 | TRBJ2-7 | TRBV2
CASSQAPGTSGSYEQYF | 17 | TRBJ2-7 | TRBV4-2
CASSEVGQTPRDEQFF | 16 | TRBJ2-1 | TRBV25-1
CASATTSLAGANVLTF | 16 | TRBJ2-6 | TRBV5-5
CASSQGQNYGYTF | 13 | TRBJ1-2 | TRBV12-3/TRBV12-4
CATSDPGTGDQPQHF | 15 | TRBJ1-5 | TRBV24-1
CSALSAETQYF | 11 | TRBJ2-5 | TRBV20-1
CASSPRTGFGGYTF | 14 | TRBJ1-2 | TRBV3-1
CASNSWDSAKNIQYF | 15 | TRBJ2-4 | TRBV12-3/TRBV12-4
CSVEPSGHPETQYF | 14 | TRBJ2-5 | TRBV29-1
CSARDLGAPEGEQYF | 15 | TRBJ2-7 | TRBV20-1
CAISQSGQGYEQYF | 14 | TRBJ2-7 | TRBV10-3
CASSSQTSGGVDTQYF | 16 | TRBJ2-3 | TRBV28
CASSLLGGAYGELFF | 15 | TRBJ2-2 | TRBV11-3
CASSPTGTQAFNEQFF | 16 | TRBJ2-1 | TRBV12-3/TRBV12-4
CATKLSSGANVLTF | 14 | TRBJ2-6 | TRBV7-6
CASSSASGFNQPQHF | 15 | TRBJ1-5 | TRBV5-5